Listed below are T cell receptor beta chains from one sample, sequenced in a study of shared clonotypes between healthy human individuals. Sequenced by immunoSEQ multiplex PCR; TCRdb stores in-frame clones only, minus some. The sample shows roughly 1.5 million clones, 95% to 99% of them seen only once. The sequenced sample was naive CD4+ T cells sorted from blood. All receptors come from a man aged 30-40 years in good health. Both conserved end residues are part of each CDR3. The D gene is left open where the match is weak. Rows give clone size only sometimes, using once, few, many, or a class for an expanded clone.

V gene	clone size	D gene	J gene	CDR3 DNA	CDR3 protein
TRBV19	NA	NA	TRBJ2-1	TGTGCCAGTAGTATAGGGCAGCGGCTCTACAATGAGCAGTTCTTC	CASSIGQRLYNEQFF
TRBV18	NA	NA	TRBJ1-1	TGTGCCAGCTCACCACTGGGGATGAACACTGAAGCTTTCTTT	CASSPLGMNTEAFF
TRBV19	NA	NA	TRBJ2-3	TGTGCCAGTAGTTCCCCCAGACAGGGGAGGGGAGATACGCAGTATTTT	CASSSPRQGRGDTQYF
TRBV20-1	NA	NA	TRBJ2-1	TGCAGTGTAACCCGAGGTTCTGAGCAGTTCTTC	CSVTRGSEQFF
TRBV11-2	NA	NA	TRBJ2-7	TGTGCCAGCAGCCGACATTTACAGGTGGTGCAGTACTTC	CASSRHLQVVQYF
TRBV10-3	NA	NA	TRBJ2-3	TGTGCCATCAGGGGCGATAGCACAGATACGCAGTATTTT	CAIRGDSTDTQYF
TRBV5-5	NA	NA	TRBJ2-2	TGTGCCAGCAGCTTGCTGGATACCGGGGAGCTGTTTTTT	CASSLLDTGELFF
TRBV18	NA	TRBD2	TRBJ2-3	TGTGCCAGCTCACCATCCAGCGGGAGTGGGTCAGATACGCAGTATTTT	CASSPSSGSGSDTQYF
TRBV10-3	NA	NA	TRBJ2-7	TGTGCCATCAGTGAGGGCAACGTTTACGAGCAGTACTTC	CAISEGNVYEQYF
TRBV2	NA	NA	TRBJ2-4	TGTGCCAGCAGTAAAACCGGGGTGGTCATTCAGTACTTC	CASSKTGVVIQYF
TRBV28	NA	NA	TRBJ1-2	TGTGCCAGCACCCTGGGACTGGTCGGGGGCTACACCTTC	CASTLGLVGGYTF
TRBV7-2	NA	NA	TRBJ2-7	TGTGCCAGCAGCTTAGGGCCAGCTAATACCTACGAGCAGTACTTC	CASSLGPANTYEQYF
TRBV7-2	NA	TRBD2	TRBJ2-1	TGTGCCAGCAAGCGGGGCGGGTACAATGAGCAGTTCTTC	CASKRGGYNEQFF
TRBV28	NA	TRBD1	TRBJ2-3	TGTGCCAGCAGTTTATATTTTCTAGGCCGGACAGGGTCAGATACGCAGTATTTT	CASSLYFLGRTGSDTQYF
TRBV4-2	NA	TRBD2	TRBJ2-5	TGTGCCAGCAGCCCTCGGCCAGCGGGGAACGGGGAGACCCAGTACTTC	CASSPRPAGNGETQYF
TRBV28	once	TRBD1	TRBJ1-5	TGTGCCAGCAGCCTCCCCCGGACAGGTTATAGCAATCAGCCCCAGCATTTT	CASSLPRTGYSNQPQHF
TRBV2	once	TRBD2	TRBJ2-3	TGTGCCAGCAGTGAAGGGGGTCTAGCGGGGTACACAGATACGCAGTATTTT	CASSEGGLAGYTDTQYF
TRBV7-3	NA	TRBD1	TRBJ1-1	TGTGCCAGCAGCCCCGCAGGACAGGTAGGCGAAGCTTTCTTT	CASSPAGQVGEAFF
TRBV10-1	NA	TRBD1	TRBJ1-1	TGCGCCAGCAGAGATTCAGGGGGCGCCGAAGCTTTCTTT	CASRDSGGAEAFF
TRBV2	NA	NA	TRBJ1-5	TGTGCCAGCAGTGGGCAGGGGACGAGCAATCAGCCCCAGCATTTT	CASSGQGTSNQPQHF
TRBV18	NA	TRBD1	TRBJ2-2	TGTGCCAGCTCGGTCGACAGGGTGGACACCGGGGAGCTGTTTTTT	CASSVDRVDTGELFF
TRBV18	once	TRBD2	TRBJ2-1	TGTGCCAGCTCACCCTGGACTAGCGGGAGGTTCAATGAGCAGTTCTTC	CASSPWTSGRFNEQFF
TRBV25-1	NA	NA	TRBJ2-7	TGTGCCAGCAGTGAAAGGAGACTGGGGCGCGTCTCTTCCGAGCAGTACTTC	CASSERRLGRVSSEQYF
TRBV2	NA	NA	TRBJ1-2	TGTGCCAGCAGTGAAGGAGGCTATGGCTACACCTTC	CASSEGGYGYTF
TRBV5-1	NA	TRBD2	TRBJ2-5	TGCGCCAGCAGCCCCGGACTAGTCTTCCAAGAGACCCAGTACTTC	CASSPGLVFQETQYF
TRBV6-5	NA	NA	TRBJ2-5	TGTGCCAGCGCGGGTTCTAGCCAAGAGACCCAGTACTTC	CASAGSSQETQYF
TRBV7-9	NA	NA	TRBJ2-7	TGTGCCAGCAGCCCCGGGACCGTTTATGGCTACGAGCAGTACTTC	CASSPGTVYGYEQYF
TRBV27	NA	TRBD2	TRBJ2-1	TGTGCCAGCAGTTTATTTCCGGGAGGGCCGCCCAATGAGCAGTTCTTC	CASSLFPGGPPNEQFF
TRBV5-1	NA	TRBD1	TRBJ2-7	TGCGCCAGCAGCTCGGAGGGGGACAGGGTGCGCGAGCAGTACTTC	CASSSEGDRVREQYF
TRBV2	NA	NA	TRBJ1-2	TGTGCCAGTAGCATTGACCAGGGCTTTAACTATGGCTACACCTTC	CASSIDQGFNYGYTF
TRBV29-1	once	NA	TRBJ2-4	TGCAGCGTTGAGTCCCCCGCTAGCGTCAAAAACATTCAGTACTTC	CSVESPASVKNIQYF
TRBV7-9	NA	NA	TRBJ1-3	TGTGCCAGCACCCGACAGTCGATCTCTGGAAACACCATATATTTT	CASTRQSISGNTIYF
TRBV6-5	NA	TRBD1	TRBJ1-1	TGTGCCAGCAGTTACACAGACAGGGGCTTCACTGAAGCTTTCTTT	CASSYTDRGFTEAFF
TRBV29-1	NA	TRBD1	TRBJ2-1	TGCAGCGTTGAGGGACAGGGAGGTTTTCACAATGAGCAGTTCTTC	CSVEGQGGFHNEQFF
TRBV19	NA	NA	TRBJ2-6	TGTGCCAGTAGGTCTTCTGGGGCCAACGTCCTGACTTTC	CASRSSGANVLTF
TRBV11-2	NA	NA	TRBJ2-1	TGTGCCAGCAGCTTAGATCAGGGCAGGGGCCCCTACAATGAGCAGTTCTTC	CASSLDQGRGPYNEQFF
TRBV7-6	NA	TRBD2	TRBJ2-1	TGTGCCAGCAGCTTATACCTAGCGGGAGTAGGGGGGGTCTACAATGAGCAGTTCTTC	CASSLYLAGVGGVYNEQFF
TRBV28	NA	NA	TRBJ2-7	TGTGCCAGCAGTCTCTGGGGAGTTTCCTACGAGCAGTACTTC	CASSLWGVSYEQYF
TRBV6-1	NA	NA	TRBJ1-1	TGTGCCAGCTATTACCGGGGGGGGATGAACACTGAAGCTTTCTTT	CASYYRGGMNTEAFF
TRBV14	NA	NA	TRBJ2-3	TGTGCCAGCAGCCAAGTCTCTGGCGGGCCTCAGTATTTT	CASSQVSGGPQYF
TRBV28	NA	TRBD1	TRBJ2-7	TGTGCCAGCAGTTTATACCAGGACAGGGGGTTTCTCTACGAGCAGTACTTC	CASSLYQDRGFLYEQYF
TRBV5-1	NA	TRBD1	TRBJ1-1	TGCGCCAGCAGCTCGGGATACAGGGGGCTCTGGAACACTGAAGCTTTCTTT	CASSSGYRGLWNTEAFF